This T cell receptor (beta chain) stems from a study of blood T cell repertoires in COVID-19. Study summary: COVID-19 samples from acute and convalescent phases originated in the United States, Italy and Spain. T cells, B-cell-depleted T cells, or PBMCs provided the cDNA or gDNA that served as material.

In germline, CDR1 is LNHDA, CDR2 SQIVND (reference sequence). CDR3 length: 16 amino acids. The ends lost 5 bases at V and 2 bases at J; junction bases unmatched: 7. The assay was immunoSEQ multiplex PCR, and TCRdb's table has in-frame clones only and misses some. The repertoire consists of 390,000 or so clones, with roughly 89% occurring once and the leading ten covering roughly 1.4%. The sample was peripheral blood. This rearrangement joins TRBV19 to TRBJ2-7, with TRBD2 matching over 12 bases. This clonotype was sampled from a woman younger than 45 with active or convalescent COVID-19. The CDR3, as DNA: TGTGCCAGTAGTTCTTACCCTAGCGGGAGGGCCTACGAGCAGTACTTC. Residues: CASSSYPSGRAYEQYF.